This T cell receptor beta chain was profiled in a study of blood T cell repertoires in COVID-19. V dropped 1 base and J dropped 4 bases, with 8 bases sitting between them. CDR3 length: 14 residues. Germline V gene sequence: CDR1 MNHEY, CDR2 SVGEGT. Enrolled during active infection, Seattle patients were then followed longitudinally. In the original workflow: Estimated nucleated cell counts came from reference gene primer amplification. Clones were read by immunoSEQ multiplex PCR, and TCRdb kept only the in-frame ones, dropping some. That table supplies the V and J calls and clone size; D and trimming were determined from the DNA. The table lists approximately 290,000 clones, roughly 84% of them singletons.

The chain has TRBV6-2 or TRBV6-3 and TRBJ2-1; D not certain. This TCR came from a person between 65 and 79 years old with COVID-19, enrolled during active disease. Specimen: peripheral blood. CDR3 DNA sequence: TGTGCCAGCAGTTACTTACAGCAGTACAATGAGCAGTTCTTC. This gives the protein CASSYLQQYNEQFF.